This TCR beta chain appears in the sequencing data of a study of blood T cell repertoires in COVID-19. For the study at large: The origin of the acute and convalescent COVID-19 samples was the United States, Italy and Spain. The cDNA or gDNA used as material had been derived from T cells, B-cell-depleted T cells, or PBMCs.

Sequenced by immunoSEQ multiplex PCR; TCRdb stores in-frame clones only, minus some. The sample shows about 180,000 clones, 80% to 85% of them seen only once. Recruited during active infection, patients (from Seattle) were subsequently followed longitudinally. This clone was seen only once. Sequenced input: peripheral blood. This receptor was obtained from a woman between 65 and 79 years old with COVID-19, enrolled during active disease.

Here the CDR3 DNA reads TGCGCCAGCTTAGCTACAGGGTTTGGTGAAGCTTTCTTT. Translated, it gives CASLATGFGEAFF. V is TRBV10-2 and J is TRBJ1-1; tentative D call: TRBD1 (6 bases). CDR3 length: 13 amino acids. CDR1 WSHSY and CDR2 SAAADI come from the germline V gene. Deletions cut 8 bases from V and 7 bases from J, with 17 bases between.